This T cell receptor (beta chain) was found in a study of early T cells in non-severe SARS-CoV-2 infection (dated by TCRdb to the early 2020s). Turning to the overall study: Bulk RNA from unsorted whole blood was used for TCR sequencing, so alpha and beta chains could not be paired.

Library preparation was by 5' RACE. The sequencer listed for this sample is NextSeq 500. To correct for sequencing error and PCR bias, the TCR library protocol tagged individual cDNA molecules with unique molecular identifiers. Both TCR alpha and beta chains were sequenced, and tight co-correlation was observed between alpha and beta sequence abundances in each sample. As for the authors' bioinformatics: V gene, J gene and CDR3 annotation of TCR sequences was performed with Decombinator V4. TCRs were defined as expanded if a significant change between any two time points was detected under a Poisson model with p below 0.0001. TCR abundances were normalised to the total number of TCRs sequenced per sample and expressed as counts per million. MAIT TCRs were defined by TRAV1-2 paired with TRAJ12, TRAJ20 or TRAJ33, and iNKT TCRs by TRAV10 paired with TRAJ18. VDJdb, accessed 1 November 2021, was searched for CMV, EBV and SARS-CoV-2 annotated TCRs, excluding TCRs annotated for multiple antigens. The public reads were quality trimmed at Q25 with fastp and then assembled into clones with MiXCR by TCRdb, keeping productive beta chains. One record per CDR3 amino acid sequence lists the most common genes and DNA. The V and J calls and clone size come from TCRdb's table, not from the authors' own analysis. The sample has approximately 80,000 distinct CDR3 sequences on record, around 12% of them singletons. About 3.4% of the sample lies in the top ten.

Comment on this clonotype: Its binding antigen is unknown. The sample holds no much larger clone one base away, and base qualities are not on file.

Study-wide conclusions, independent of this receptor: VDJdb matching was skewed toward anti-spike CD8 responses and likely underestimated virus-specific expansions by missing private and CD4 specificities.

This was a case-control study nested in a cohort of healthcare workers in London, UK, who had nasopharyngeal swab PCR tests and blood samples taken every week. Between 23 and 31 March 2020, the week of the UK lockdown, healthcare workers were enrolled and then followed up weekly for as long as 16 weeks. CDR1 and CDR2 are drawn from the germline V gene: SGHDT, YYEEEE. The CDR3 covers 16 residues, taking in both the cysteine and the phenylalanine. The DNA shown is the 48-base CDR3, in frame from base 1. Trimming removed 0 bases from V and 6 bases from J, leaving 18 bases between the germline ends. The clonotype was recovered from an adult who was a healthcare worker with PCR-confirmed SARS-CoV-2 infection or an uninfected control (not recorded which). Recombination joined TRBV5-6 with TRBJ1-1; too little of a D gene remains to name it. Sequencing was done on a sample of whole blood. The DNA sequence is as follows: TGTGCCAGCAGCTTGGTAGGGTTTGGGCAAGCGGCTGAAGCTTTCTTT. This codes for CASSLVGFGQAAEAFF.